The T cell receptor (beta chain) under discussion was sequenced for a study of blood T cells in healthy people across ages. On this clonotype itself: Its antigen is undetermined. The CDR3 does not close with the conserved phenylalanine or tryptophan, likely indicating a read error.

This CDR3 has 14 amino acids. CDR1 SGHAT and CDR2 FQNNGV come from the germline V gene. V dropped 5 bases and J dropped 7; count of bases not matched to a gene: 8. The authors ran a second PCR of roughly 7 to 11 cycles using a sample-barcoded 5' primer and a J-beta primer mix. Template switching added a 12-random-nucleotide identifier to every cDNA molecule. TCRdb called the 5' RACE reads again in MiXCR, with one record for every CDR3 protein. Found here are 1,500,000 or so distinct CDR3 sequences, roughly two fifths of them singletons; the top ten hold just over 4%. General observations from the study: The study found more naive CD4+ cells and higher diversity in long-lived than aged donors.

RNA extraction gave at least 6 micrograms of total RNA per sample. The chain has TRBV11-2 and TRBJ1-5; 7 bases are shared with TRBD1. The material sequenced was blood. The sequence derives from a woman between 18 and 29 years old in good health. CDR3 nucleotides: TGTGCCAGCAGCCCTCGACAGGGACAACAGCCCCAGCATCTT. Translated, it gives CASSPRQGQQPQHL.